This T cell receptor (beta chain) was found in a study of CD8+CD57+ T cells in acquired aplastic anemia (dated by TCRdb to 2016 to 2018). About the study as a whole: Extracted DNA from sorted CD4+ and CD8+ cells averaged around 3.3 ug, ranging from roughly 0.17 to 27.4 ug. Mean read counts for healthy donor samples were 8.5 million to 10.8 million for CD4+ cells and about 12 million for CD8+ cells.

From the cysteine through the phenylalanine, the CDR3 covers 15 amino acids. Only the CDR3 part of the read is kept: 45 bases, read in frame from the first base. The germline ends are 15 bases apart after V is trimmed by 6 bases and J by 0 bases. From a lookup of the germline V gene (reference sequence), CDR1 and CDR2 are DFQATT and SNEGSKA. The study deep-sequenced TCR repertoires of sorted CD4+ and CD8+ blood T cells from severe aplastic anemia patients and healthy subjects. Ficoll-Paque density gradient centrifugation was used to isolate peripheral blood mononuclear cells. Before DNA was extracted, CD4+ and CD8+ T cells were sorted using either FACS or magnetic beads. The investigation overall reported the following: Roughly 30 CD8+ CDR3 sequences were found to be shared between patients and controls, but these sequences appeared to be highly expressed in patients and within the immunodominant clones of the patients. Between patients and healthy controls, no significant difference in CD8+ Simpson's diversity was found (P=0.060).

Turning to this clonotype: Which antigen it targets is not known. Base qualities are not at hand, and no much larger clone is one base apart.

TCR beta VDJ combination and CDR3 sequence profiling used genomic DNA as the template. An Illumina HiSeq 2000 was used for TCR repertoire sequencing. As for how the authors treated the data: Repertoire assessment relied on Simpson's diversity index, CDR3 size and DJ length profiles, and TRBV/TRBJ rearrangement plots. The most abundant DNA sequence in the deep sequencing data was taken as the immunodominant clone. CDR3 amino acid sequences were checked for sharing across subjects and were also compared against the VDJdb database and published repertoires. Through fastp at Q25 and MiXCR, TCRdb rebuilt clones from the public reads, retaining in-frame beta chains. Merged by CDR3 protein, the rows form single entries marked with the most common genes and DNA. The V and J calls here are based on TCRdb, not the publication. This sample comprises about 400,000 distinct CDR3 sequences, about two thirds of them detected only once. 4% of the sample is held by the ten biggest clonotypes.

This chain is built from TRBV20-1 and TRBJ2-1; TRBD2 is perhaps the D gene, given 6 matching bases. The clonotype originates from a human donor in good health, serving as a control. Sequenced material: sorted CD4+, CD8+, or CD8+CD57+ T cells (not recorded which) from PBMCs. The nucleotide sequence reads as follows: TGCAGTGCCAGGGAGGAATCAAGCTCCTACAATGAGCAGTTCTTC. It is translated as CSAREESSSYNEQFF.